The 26 T cell receptor beta chains below all came from one sample that was sequenced in a study of blood T cell repertoires in COVID-19. Sequencing used immunoSEQ multiplex PCR; TCRdb keeps in-frame clones, though not all of them. The profile shows about 190,000 clones, roughly 88% of them singletons. Sample: PBMCs or T cells enriched from blood (not recorded which). The receptors originated from a woman younger than 45 who had recovered from COVID-19.

J is TRBJ2-1 and V is TRBV29-1, with D possibly being TRBD2 (5 bases). The CDR3 contains 14 residues. Trimming removed 3 bases at V and 9 bases at J, with 18 bases between. Germline CDR1 is SQVTM and CDR2 is ANQGSEA. CDR3 nucleotide sequence: TGCAGCGTTGACGGGAACCCGAGGAGGAGTGAGCAGTTCTTC. As protein: CSVDGNPRRSEQFF.

The chain is built from TRBV6-5 and TRBJ2-5; 7 nucleotides align to TRBD2. Germline values: CDR1 MNHEY, CDR2 SVGAGI. The CDR3 has 12 amino acids. The junction had 5 bases not matched to a gene; V was cut back by 8 bases and J by 5 bases. CDR3 sequence reads: CASGRGRETQYF. The CDR3 DNA follows: TGTGCCAGCGGGCGGGGGAGGGAGACCCAGTACTTC.

V and J are TRBV11-2 and TRBJ2-2; TRBD1 matches 8 bases. Germline V lookup: CDR1 SGHAT, CDR2 FQNNGV. V trimming: 4 bases; J trimming: 7 bases; junction bases outside the gene matches: 8. This CDR3 is built from 15 residues. CDR3 nucleotide sequence: TGTGCCAGCAGCTCCTGGACAGGGAAGGGCGGGGAGCTGTTTTTT. Translating it yields CASSSWTGKGGELFF. The whole variable domain, filled in from reference TRBV11-2 and TRBJ2-2, reads EAGVAQSPRYKIIEKRQSVAFWCNPISGHATLYWYQQILGQGPKLLIQFQNNGVVDDSQLPKDRFSAERLKGVDSTLKIQPAKLEDSAVYLCASSSWTGKGGELFFGEGSRLTVL.

The chain carries TRBV7-9 and TRBJ2-7; TRBD2 is a possible D gene (5 bases). The CDR3 covers 13 residues. CDR1 and CDR2 (germline): SEHNR, FQNEAQ (reference sequence). The V gene lost 5 bases and the J gene lost 2 bases, with 10 bases spanning the gap. CDR3 protein: CASSLGVAYEQYF. CDR3 nucleotides: TGTGCCAGCAGCCTCGGGGTCGCCTACGAGCAGTACTTC. Full variable domain (outside the CDR3, taken from reference TRBV7-9 and TRBJ2-7): DTGVSQNPRHKITKRGQNVTFRCDPISEHNRLYWYRQTLGQGPEFLTYFQNEAQLEKSRLLSDRFSAERPKGSFSTLEIQRTEQGDSAMYLCASSLGVAYEQYFGPGTRLTVT.

The V gene is TRBV24-1, the J gene TRBJ2-5; 7 bases fit TRBD2. Germline CDR1 is KGHDR and CDR2 is SFDVKD. The length of the CDR3 is 16 residues. Trimming took 3 bases from V and 3 from J; bases not matched to a gene: 9. CDR3 in amino acids: CATSDVDRGSEETQYF. CDR3 coding DNA: TGTGCCACCAGTGATGTGGATCGCGGGAGTGAAGAGACCCAGTACTTC.

The chain carries TRBV6-5 and TRBJ1-1; 9 bases agree with TRBD1. The germline V gene has CDR1 MNHEY and CDR2 SVGAGI. The CDR3 length is 14 residues. Trimming removed 10 bases from V and 3 bases from J; junction bases left unmatched: 9. The CDR3 bases are TGTGCCACATCTCCAACAGGGGGCTACACTGAAGCTTTCTTT. As protein: CATSPTGGYTEAFF.

V usage is TRBV25-1 and J usage is TRBJ2-7, with 8 nucleotides matching TRBD2. CDR1 is MGHDK, CDR2 SYGVNS, per germline. The length of the CDR3 is 15 residues. Trimming cost V 2 bases and J 3 bases; bases outside gene matches: 6. CDR3 bases: TGTGCCAGCAGTGAAGGGGTAGCGGGGATCTACGAGCAGTACTTC. It encodes CASSEGVAGIYEQYF.

This chain links TRBV5-6 with TRBJ2-4; the D gene is possibly TRBD1 (6 bases). This CDR3 has 12 amino acids. Germline V gives CDR1 SGHDT, CDR2 YYEEEE. Trimming took off 4 bases at V and 7 bases at J, with 9 bases between the two ends. Written as DNA, the CDR3 is TGTGCCAGCAGCGGGGGCAGGAACATTCAGTACTTC. This sequence encodes CASSGGRNIQYF.

In the case of this clone: One junction end disagrees with the germline gene, perhaps due to a read error. The CDR3 reads CASLDGERLFF. The CDR3, as DNA: TGTGCCAGTCTGGACGGGGAAAGACTGTTTTTT. The chain couples TRBV7-8 to TRBJ1-4; D is unresolved. Looked up from germline, CDR1 is SGHVS and CDR2 is FQNEAQ. CDR3 length: 11 residues.

A single count supports this clone. This chain links TRBV19 with TRBJ2-1; 8 bases are shared with TRBD2. Germline assignment: CDR1 LNHDA and CDR2 SQIVND (reference sequence). Trimming removed 3 bases from V and 4 bases from J; junction bases left unmatched: 5. This CDR3 spans 15 amino acids. The CDR3 sequence: CASSIASGQYNEQFF. CDR3 in DNA: TGTGCCAGTAGTATCGCTAGCGGGCAATACAATGAGCAGTTCTTC. Supplemented by reference TRBV19 and TRBJ2-1, the full variable domain reads DGGITQSPKYLFRKEGQNVTLSCEQNLNHDAMYWYRQDPGQGLRLIYYSQIVNDFQKGDIAEGYSVSREKKESFPLTVTSAQKNPTAFYLCASSIASGQYNEQFFGPGTRLTVL.

There are a few counts of this clone. This chain connects TRBV2 to TRBJ2-1; 9 bases are a match to TRBD1. CDR3 length: 16 amino acids. V lost 4 bases, J lost 7 bases, and 11 bases stayed unmatched. Germline CDR1 SNHLY, CDR2 FYNNEI. Written as DNA, the CDR3 is TGTGCCAGCAGTGGATTATCGGGACAGGGAGAGAATGAGCAGTTCTTC. Encoded protein: CASSGLSGQGENEQFF.

The rearrangement joins TRBV10-3 to TRBJ2-7, with 9 bases matching TRBD1. The V and J ends lost 7 bases and 1 base, in that order; junction bases with no gene match: 8. Germline values: CDR1 ENHRY, CDR2 SYGVKD. This CDR3 spans 15 amino acids. The CDR3 loop reads CAINADRGGSYEQYF. The CDR3 nucleotides are TGTGCCATCAACGCCGACAGGGGGGGTTCCTACGAGCAGTACTTC.

This chain links TRBV28 with TRBJ1-6, with 8 bases identical to TRBD1. Germline V CDR1 and CDR2: MDHEN, SYDVKM. This CDR3 contains 16 residues. V gave up 5 bases and J gave up 7 bases; unmatched junction bases: 10. For the CDR3, the DNA is TGTGCCAGCAGTCAGGACAGGGTAGTGTTGAATTCACCCCTCCACTTT. It translates to CASSQDRVVLNSPLHF.

This clone was picked up a small number of times. The CDR3 DNA reads TGTGCCAGCAGCTTGGACAACAATCAGCCCCAGCATTTT. Its protein product is CASSLDNNQPQHF. The chain uses TRBV5-4 and TRBJ1-5, with unresolved D. The V end lost 0 bases, the J end lost 3 bases, and 4 bases lay between the germline ends. The CDR3 is 13 residues long. Looked up from germline, CDR1 is SGHNT and CDR2 is YYREEE (reference sequence).

The chain carries TRBV28 and TRBJ2-1, with 13 nucleotides matching TRBD2. The germline gives CDR1 MDHEN, CDR2 SYDVKM. This CDR3 comprises 16 residues. After removal of 5 bases from V and 9 bases from J, the junction contained 10 bases not matched to a gene. CDR3: CASSLGLAGELSEQFF. The DNA of the CDR3 is TGTGCCAGCAGTCTAGGACTAGCGGGAGAGTTAAGTGAGCAGTTCTTC. The variable domain in full, with the rest retrieved from reference TRBV28 and TRBJ2-1, is DVKVTQSSRYLVKRTGEKVFLECVQDMDHENMFWYRQDPGLGLRLIYFSYDVKMKEKGDIPEGYSVSREKKERFSLILESASTNQTSMYLCASSLGLAGELSEQFFGPGTRLTVL.

V usage is TRBV7-6 and J usage is TRBJ1-3; TRBD1 agrees at 7 bases. Germline V gene sequence: CDR1 SGHVS, CDR2 FNYEAQ. This CDR3 spans 16 amino acids. J gave up 2 bases and V 4 bases, and 8 bases lay outside the gene matches. CDR3 coding DNA: TGTGCCAGCAGCTCTTACAGGGGAAATCCTGGAAACACCATATATTTT. As protein: CASSSYRGNPGNTIYF. The variable domain in full, completed from reference TRBV7-6 and TRBJ1-3, reads GAGVSQSPRYKVTKRGQDVALRCDPISGHVSLYWYRQALGQGPEFLTYFNYEAQQDKSGLPNDRFSAERPEGSISTLTIQRTEQRDSAMYRCASSSYRGNPGNTIYFGEGSWLTVV.

This chain links TRBV9 with TRBJ2-1; D perhaps matches TRBD2 (5 bases). V lost 0 bases to trimming and J lost 0 bases, with 10 bases between them. The germline V gene encodes CDR1 SGDLS and CDR2 YYNGEE. There are 16 residues in the CDR3. The CDR3 DNA reads TGTGCCAGCAGCGTAGTGTGGGAGAGCTCCTACAATGAGCAGTTCTTC. Its translation is CASSVVWESSYNEQFF.

This clone was detected once. The CDR3 nucleotides are TGTGCCAGCAGTGTTGGGGCGGGAGTTGGCACAGATACGCAGTATTTT. Protein sequence: CASSVGAGVGTDTQYF. The chain has TRBV2 and TRBJ2-3, with 7 bases lining up with TRBD2. The CDR3 is 16 amino acids. Germline values: CDR1 SNHLY, CDR2 FYNNEI. The trim removed 4 bases at V and 1 base at J, leaving 8 bases unmatched.

This chain links TRBV24-1 with TRBJ2-7; TRBD1 matches at 9 bases. Germline CDR1 KGHDR, CDR2 SFDVKD. The ends lost 7 bases at V and 6 bases at J; junction bases unmatched: 9. The CDR3 is 14 amino acids. This CDR3 is CATSVGTGSSEQYF. In DNA, the CDR3 is TGTGCCACCAGCGTCGGGACAGGGTCATCCGAGCAGTACTTC.

There are a few counts of this clone. The chain employs TRBV27 and TRBJ2-1; 9 nucleotides align to TRBD2. Germline V gene data show CDR1 as MNHEY and CDR2 as SMNVEV (reference sequence). V lost 8 bases, J lost 2 bases, and 10 bases stayed unmatched. This CDR3 region has 16 residues. Here the CDR3 DNA reads TGTGCCAGCCCCAGTTTGGAGCGGGGGGCCTACAATGAGCAGTTCTTC. It specifies CASPSLERGAYNEQFF.

This chain links TRBV5-1 with TRBJ2-2; 15 bases map to TRBD2. CDR1 is SGHRS and CDR2 is YFSETQ in the germline V gene. V was clipped by 2 bases and J by 7 bases; unmatched bases: 9. This CDR3 has 18 amino acids. The CDR3 region has the DNA TGCGCCAGCAGCTTCTCCGGGACTAGCGGGAGGAGGGTCGGGGAGCTGTTTTTT. This sequence encodes CASSFSGTSGRRVGELFF.

This rearrangement joins TRBV5-4 to TRBJ2-1, with TRBD2 matching 13 bases. Germline CDR1 SGHNT, CDR2 YYREEE (reference sequence). V trimming: 4 bases; J trimming: 5 bases; junction bases outside the gene matches: 6. This CDR3 has 16 residues. CDR3 coding DNA: TGTGCCAGCAGCGCCCAGGGACTAGCGGGGAACAATGAGCAGTTCTTC. Its translation is CASSAQGLAGNNEQFF.

V gene TRBV7-6 combines with J gene TRBJ2-1; 14 bases align to TRBD2. J gave up 7 bases and V 2 bases, and 4 bases lay outside the gene matches. The germline gives CDR1 SGHVS, CDR2 FNYEAQ. The CDR3 length is 16 residues. The CDR3 nucleotides read TGTGCCAGCAGCTTAATAGGACTAGCGGGAGGAAATGAGCAGTTCTTC. Amino acids: CASSLIGLAGGNEQFF. The full variable domain, its missing parts supplied by reference TRBV7-6 and TRBJ2-1, is GAGVSQSPRYKVTKRGQDVALRCDPISGHVSLYWYRQALGQGPEFLTYFNYEAQQDKSGLPNDRFSAERPEGSISTLTIQRTEQRDSAMYRCASSLIGLAGGNEQFFGPGTRLTVL.

The rearrangement links TRBV27 to TRBJ2-7; TRBD1 matches at 8 bases. This CDR3 region has 14 residues. Germline V gene data show CDR1 as MNHEY and CDR2 as SMNVEV (reference sequence). The J segment lost 2 bases and the V segment lost 4 bases, leaving 4 bases of the junction unmatched. The CDR3 sequence is CASSSADRAYEQYF. The DNA of the CDR3 is TGTGCCAGCAGTTCTGCGGACAGGGCCTACGAGCAGTACTTC.

Worth noting for this clone: The junction departs from germline at one end; a sequencing error may be responsible. Additional DNA sequences in this sample encode the identical CDR3. The DNA of the CDR3 is TGTGCCAGTAGTTTAGGGGGCGTTTACAATCAGCCCCAGCATTTT. Protein: CASSLGGVYNQPQHF. V gene TRBV28 combines with J gene TRBJ1-5; TRBD1 matches at 7 bases. Germline assignment: CDR1 MDHEN and CDR2 SYDVKM. This CDR3 is built from 15 residues.

The chain combines TRBV18 with TRBJ2-7; 11 bases agree with TRBD2. The V gene end was trimmed by 1 base and the J gene end by 0 bases; junction bases not matched to a gene: 20. Germline V gene sequence: CDR1 KGHSH, CDR2 LQKENI. The CDR3 contains 22 residues. The chain's CDR3 is CASSPRDPGLADILIPSYEQYF. CDR3 nucleotides: TGTGCCAGCTCACCACGGGACCCGGGACTAGCGGACATTTTGATCCCCTCCTACGAGCAGTACTTC.